These 32 T cell receptor beta chains share one sample of origin, sequenced in a study of cytomegalovirus exposure and HLA in healthy donors. The data were produced by immunoSEQ multiplex PCR, yet TCRdb's version contains in-frame clones alone and is incomplete. The sample holds about 120,000 clones, 95% to 97% seen once. The sequenced sample was PBMCs. Receptors originate from a man between 18 and 29 years old in good health and CMV-seronegative.

The rearrangement links TRBV4-3 to TRBJ1-4; TRBD1 is a possible D gene (5 bases). CDR3 length equals 14 residues. From germline, CDR1 is LGHNA and CDR2 YSLEER. V lost 0 bases and J lost 7, with 9 bases in between. The CDR3 nucleotides are TGCGCCAGCAGCCAAGATAGCGGGGCTGAAAAACTGTTTTTT. This encodes CASSQDSGAEKLFF.

V is TRBV7-3 and J is TRBJ2-7; 9 bases align to TRBD2. The CDR3 spans 13 residues. Germline trimming cut 1 base from V and 9 bases from J; bases unmatched to any gene: 4. Germline V gives CDR1 SGHTA, CDR2 FQGTGA. The CDR3 bases are TGTGCCAGCAGCTTAAGGACTAGCGAGGTGCAGTACTTC. Its protein is CASSLRTSEVQYF.

The chain combines TRBV9 with TRBJ1-1, with D hard to call. V dropped 0 bases and J dropped 0 bases, with 9 bases sitting between them. The CDR3 is 15 residues long. Looked up from germline, CDR1 is SGDLS and CDR2 is YYNGEE. The DNA of the CDR3 is TGTGCCAGCAGCGTAGGAGTGGGCTTGAACACTGAAGCTTTCTTT. Protein sequence: CASSVGVGLNTEAFF.

The chain links TRBV5-1 to TRBJ1-2; 8 bases are a match to TRBD1. V shed 4 bases, J shed 5 bases, and the junction held 7 bases outside the gene matches. Germline V gene lookup returns CDR1 SGHRS and CDR2 YFSETQ. The CDR3 runs 14 residues. The CDR3 here is CASSADRGAYGYTF. CDR3 DNA: TGCGCCAGCAGCGCCGACAGGGGCGCATATGGCTACACCTTC.

This chain connects TRBV28 to TRBJ2-1; D is uncertain. Germline CDR1 and CDR2: MDHEN and SYDVKM. The CDR3 is made up of 15 amino acids. V lost 5 bases and J 0 bases, leaving 11 bases between the germline ends. The CDR3 sequence is CASSLFLSSYNEQFF. The CDR3, as DNA: TGTGCCAGCAGTCTCTTTCTGAGCTCCTACAATGAGCAGTTCTTC.

This sequence joins TRBV27 and TRBJ2-3; D not certain. This CDR3 is built from 11 residues. V gave up 5 bases and J gave up 8 bases, with 8 bases separating them. Germline values: CDR1 MNHEY, CDR2 SMNVEV (reference sequence). CDR3 nucleotide sequence: TGTGCCAGCAGTGTAAGAGGTACGCAGTATTTT. This codes for CASSVRGTQYF.

This rearrangement joins TRBV29-1 to TRBJ2-7; a weak D match, TRBD2 (6 bases). V was clipped by 4 bases and J by 3 bases, with 13 bases between them. Germline V gene lookup returns CDR1 SQVTM and CDR2 ANQGSEA. The CDR3 is 13 amino acids. CDR3 amino acids: CSVGGSGLYEQYF. The CDR3 DNA is TGCAGCGTTGGAGGGAGCGGGCTCTACGAGCAGTACTTC.

J is TRBJ1-4 and V is TRBV4-1; D may be TRBD1 (6 bases). CDR1 MGHRA and CDR2 YSYEKL come from the germline V gene. The CDR3 has 16 residues. V lost 4 bases to trimming and J lost 0 bases, with 12 bases between them. This CDR3 reads CASSRTGLTTNEKLFF. As DNA, the CDR3 is TGCGCCAGCAGCCGAACAGGGTTAACAACTAATGAAAAACTGTTTTTT.

This chain links TRBV30 with TRBJ2-5, with D tentatively TRBD2 (5 bases). Germline V gene sequence: CDR1 GTSNPN, CDR2 SVGIG (reference sequence). CDR3 length: 14 residues. V was clipped by 5 bases and J by 1 base, with 14 bases between them. The CDR3 nucleotides read TGTGCCTGGCGCCCCCGAGAGGGCCAAGAGACCCAGTACTTC. Amino acid sequence: CAWRPREGQETQYF. Full variable domain (rest looked up from reference TRBV30 and TRBJ2-5): SQTIHQWPATLVQPVGSPLSLECTVEGTSNPNLYWYRQAAGRGLQLLFYSVGIGQISSEVPQNLSASRPQDRQFILSSKKLLLSDSGFYLCAWRPREGQETQYFGPGTRLLVL.

J is TRBJ2-2 and V is TRBV5-8; D perhaps matches TRBD1 (5 bases). Per germline, CDR1 SGHTS and CDR2 YDEGEE. V dropped 10 bases and J dropped 5 bases, with 24 bases sitting between them. This CDR3 has 16 amino acids. CDR3 in amino acids: CADSTRVQTETGELFF. The CDR3 DNA sequence: TGTGCCGACTCTACACGGGTGCAGACAGAGACCGGGGAGCTGTTTTTT.

The V gene is TRBV7-9, the J gene TRBJ2-3; 7 bases match TRBD1. Germline lookup yields CDR1 SEHNR and CDR2 FQNEAQ (reference sequence). Trimming took 1 base from V and 2 from J; bases not matched to a gene: 3. The CDR3 sequence is 15 residues long. CDR3 in amino acids: CASSLDRGFTDTQYF. CDR3 bases: TGTGCCAGCAGCTTAGACAGGGGTTTCACAGATACGCAGTATTTT.

The chain has TRBV29-1 and TRBJ2-7, with 11 bases lining up with TRBD2. The germline CDR1 and CDR2 sequences are SQVTM and ANQGSEA. This CDR3 region has 14 residues. V gave up 1 base and J gave up 5 bases; unmatched junction bases: 4. The CDR3 region is CSVEVAGGFHEQYF. Here the CDR3 DNA reads TGCAGCGTTGAAGTAGCGGGAGGGTTCCACGAGCAGTACTTC.

The chain joins TRBV11-1 to TRBJ2-5; 8 bases are a match to TRBD2. The junction had 12 bases not matched to a gene; V was cut back by 5 bases and J by 4 bases. Germline lookup yields CDR1 SGHAT and CDR2 FQDESV (reference sequence). The CDR3 has 16 residues. CDR3 sequence reads: CASSHVPGGPGETQYF. The CDR3 coding sequence is TGTGCCAGCAGCCACGTTCCGGGAGGGCCGGGAGAGACCCAGTACTTC.

The CDR3 DNA reads as TGTGCGATAGGGGGCCCGGGCACTGAAGCTTTCTTT. Residues: CAIGGPGTEAFF. The rearrangement links TRBV6-1 to TRBJ1-1, with 7 bases identical to TRBD1. The CDR3 loop spans 12 amino acids. Per the germline V gene, CDR1 is MNHNS and CDR2 is SASEGT.

The chain is built from TRBV5-3 and TRBJ2-2; D may be TRBD2 (6 bases). Being an ORF, TRBV5-3 has a function that is uncertain. V dropped 3 bases and J dropped 4 bases, with 19 bases sitting between them. The CDR3 extends over 17 amino acids. The CDR3 sequence: CARSSHFRRGGTGELFF. For the CDR3, the DNA is TGTGCCAGAAGCTCTCATTTTCGGCGGGGAGGCACCGGGGAGCTGTTTTTT.

The chain has TRBV4-3 and TRBJ2-7, with 11 bases identical to TRBD2. Germline CDR1 is LGHNA and CDR2 is YSLEER. This CDR3 has 16 residues. The V gene end was trimmed by 3 bases and the J gene end by 2 bases; junction bases not matched to a gene: 6. The CDR3 DNA reads as TGCGCCAGCAGCCATGGGGTGACTAGCGGGGCCTACGAGCAGTACTTC. Protein sequence: CASSHGVTSGAYEQYF.

The chain has TRBV18 and TRBJ2-3, with 12 positions matching TRBD2. V was pared by 0 bases and J by 7 bases, with 8 bases of the junction left unmatched. Germline values: CDR1 KGHSH, CDR2 LQKENI. The CDR3 is 17 residues long. CDR3 loop: CASSPPGGLAGQNTQYF. CDR3 DNA: TGTGCCAGCTCACCACCAGGGGGACTAGCGGGTCAAAATACGCAGTATTTT.

This clone appeared once. This sequence joins TRBV11-3 and TRBJ2-1; TRBD1 is a possible D gene (5 bases). Germline CDR1 SGHNT, CDR2 YENEEA. V was shortened by 0 bases and J by 2 bases, with 11 bases between the two germline ends. This CDR3 has 16 amino acids. In DNA form, the CDR3 reads TGTGCCAGCAGCTTAGAAGGCAGGGTTACCTACAATGAGCAGTTCTTC. As protein: CASSLEGRVTYNEQFF. The full variable domain, its missing parts supplied by reference TRBV11-3 and TRBJ2-1, is EAGVVQSPRYKIIEKKQPVAFWCNPISGHNTLYWYLQNLGQGPELLIRYENEEAVDDSQLPKDRFSAERLKGVDSTLKIQPAELGDSAVYLCASSLEGRVTYNEQFFGPGTRLTVL.

The V and J genes are TRBV5-5 and TRBJ2-1, with 7 positions matching TRBD1. Germline loops: CDR1 SGHKS, CDR2 YYEKEE (reference sequence). J was trimmed by 3 bases and V by 4 bases; bases with no gene match: 7. The CDR3 is made up of 15 amino acids. CDR3 loop: CASSSPGQFYNEQFF. DNA of the CDR3: TGTGCCAGCAGCAGCCCGGGACAGTTCTACAATGAGCAGTTCTTC.

This chain connects TRBV28 to TRBJ2-5; TRBD2 agrees at 14 bases. Germline lookup yields CDR1 MDHEN and CDR2 SYDVKM. There are 16 residues in the CDR3. J was trimmed by 5 bases and V by 5 bases; bases with no gene match: 7. The CDR3 sequence: CASSPGLAGVGETQYF. CDR3 nucleotide sequence: TGTGCCAGCAGTCCGGGACTAGCGGGAGTCGGGGAGACCCAGTACTTC.

V gene TRBV2 combines with J gene TRBJ2-7; possibly TRBD1 for D (8 bases). Trimming took 10 bases from V and 4 from J, leaving 14 bases between them. Germline V gives CDR1 SNHLY, CDR2 FYNNEI. This CDR3 spans 12 amino acids. The CDR3 is CAILQGGYEQYF. In DNA form, the CDR3 reads TGTGCCATTCTACAGGGGGGGTACGAGCAGTACTTC.

CDR3 sequence: CASSYDQLGGQFF. The CDR3 bases are TGTGCCAGCAGTTACGACCAGCTGGGGGGGCAGTTCTTC. This chain connects TRBV6-6 to TRBJ2-1, with D possibly TRBD2 on 6 matching bases. The germline V gene has CDR1 MNHNY and CDR2 SVGAGI (reference sequence). This CDR3 contains 13 residues. Trimming took off 2 bases at V and 12 bases at J, with 14 bases between the two ends.

The chain has TRBV6-5 and TRBJ2-5; 9 bases are a match to TRBD1. Germline V lookup: CDR1 MNHEY, CDR2 SVGAGI. The CDR3 runs 15 residues. The V segment lost 2 bases and the J segment 5 bases; nucleotides outside the gene matches: 6. CDR3 in amino acids: CASSYGGQGVETQYF. The CDR3 DNA is TGTGCCAGCAGTTACGGGGGACAGGGCGTGGAGACCCAGTACTTC.

This chain joins TRBV5-1 and TRBJ1-1; a weak D match, TRBD1 (5 bases). The CDR3 is 15 residues long. With 4 bases removed from V and 4 bases from J, the gap between germline ends came to 17 bases. Germline V gives CDR1 SGHRS, CDR2 YFSETQ. In nucleotides, the CDR3 is TGCGCCAGCAGCGCCCTCGGGGGGAGAGGCACTGAAGCTTTCTTT. Its protein product is CASSALGGRGTEAFF.

The chain carries TRBV7-9 and TRBJ2-3, with no clear D. The CDR3 is made up of 16 amino acids. The ends were cut back, 6 bases at V and 0 bases at J, with 16 bases in the middle. The germline gives CDR1 SEHNR, CDR2 FQNEAQ (reference sequence). CDR3: CASRSPLAASTDTQYF. DNA for the CDR3: TGTGCCAGCAGGTCTCCTTTAGCCGCTAGCACAGATACGCAGTATTTT.

The J gene is TRBJ1-3, the V gene TRBV6-7; no firm D call. TRBV6-7 is an ORF, and what it does is uncertain. V was pared by 5 bases and J by 0 bases, with 8 bases between. The CDR3 covers 14 residues. The CDR3 is CASSPGFSGNTIYF. CDR3 DNA: TGTGCCAGCAGTCCAGGCTTCTCTGGAAACACCATATATTTT.

This clone was observed a single time. J is TRBJ2-3 and V is TRBV7-6; 7 positions agree with TRBD1. The junction had 5 bases not matched to a gene; V was cut back by 2 bases and J by 0 bases. From germline, CDR1 is SGHVS and CDR2 FNYEAQ. The CDR3 extends over 16 amino acids. CDR3 DNA: TGTGCCAGCAGCTTACTGACGACAGGGAGCACAGATACGCAGTATTTT. Protein sequence: CASSLLTTGSTDTQYF.

This clone is a singleton in its sample. The chain uses TRBV7-3 and TRBJ1-2; D remains ambiguous. The germline V gene encodes CDR1 SGHTA and CDR2 FQGTGA. The length of the CDR3 is 13 residues. The germline V and J ends were trimmed by 1 base and 6 bases, with 9 bases remaining between them. Here the CDR3 DNA reads TGTGCCAGCAGCTTAAGTGAGTCGGATGGCTACACCTTC. This encodes CASSLSESDGYTF.

The chain couples TRBV28 to TRBJ2-4, with D perhaps matching TRBD2 (5 bases). The germline V and J ends were trimmed by 4 bases and 8 bases, with 12 bases remaining between them. CDR1 MDHEN and CDR2 SYDVKM come from the germline V gene. The CDR3 is 13 residues long. CDR3: CASSSGGSDIQYF. The CDR3 DNA reads as TGTGCCAGCAGTTCCGGAGGCTCGGACATTCAGTACTTC.

This chain links TRBV28 with TRBJ2-1; D may be TRBD2 (5 bases). Germline CDR1 is MDHEN and CDR2 is SYDVKM. V lost 5 bases and J 6 bases, leaving 17 bases between the germline ends. This CDR3 is 15 amino acids long. The CDR3 coding sequence is TGTGCCAGCAGTCCACTAGGAGCGTCTCGCAATGAGCAGTTCTTC. Its translation: CASSPLGASRNEQFF.

The chain is built from TRBV6-6 and TRBJ1-1; 7 nucleotides line up with TRBD1. CDR1 is MNHNY, CDR2 SVGAGI, per germline (reference sequence). J lost 6 bases, V lost 5 bases, and 6 bases had no gene match. The CDR3 runs 13 residues. CDR3 in DNA: TGTGCCAGCAGTATCGACAGGGCGGCTGAAGCTTTCTTT. Translating gives CASSIDRAAEAFF.

The genes are TRBV28 and TRBJ2-7, with TRBD2 matching over 12 bases. The ends lost 10 bases at V and 2 bases at J; junction bases unmatched: 12. This CDR3 is built from 16 residues. Germline V gene sequence: CDR1 MDHEN, CDR2 SYDVKM. The CDR3 loop reads CATVLAGGPETYEQYF. For the CDR3, the DNA is TGTGCCACAGTCCTAGCGGGAGGGCCAGAGACCTACGAGCAGTACTTC.